This T cell receptor (beta chain) was sequenced in a study of OX40 agonist ivuxolimab in advanced cancers. Broader study findings: Expanded clones tended on average to be more numerous among CD8+ T cells than CD4+. Partial responders treated at 0.1-3.0 mg/kg exhibited clonal expansion among the lowest measured.

People who had autoimmune disease history or systemic immunosuppression were excluded. This clone has more than one count but fewer than ten. Its antigen is undetermined. V dropped 6 bases and J dropped 3 bases, with 9 bases sitting between them. The CDR3 contains 13 residues. Germline CDR1 GTSNPN, CDR2 SVGIG (reference sequence). Method: immunoSEQ multiplex PCR; TCRdb's copy keeps in-frame clones and lacks some. The sample has approximately 43,000 clones; around nine tenths are singletons. This sequence was found in an adult with an advanced solid tumor such as melanoma, head and neck, liver or kidney cancer. Sequencing was performed on CD4+ or CD8+ T cells sorted from blood, taken in a trial of the OX40 agonist ivuxolimab. The genes are TRBV30 and TRBJ1-6, with D perhaps matching TRBD1 (5 bases). The CDR3 region has the DNA TGTGCCTGTACCGGGGGCTATAATTCACCCCTCCACTTT. It translates to CACTGGYNSPLHF.